This T cell receptor beta chain appears in the sequencing data of a study of a mutant IDH1 vaccine in newly diagnosed glioma (dated by TCRdb to the early 2020s). For the wider study: In the chemotherapy-containing groups, vaccination started alongside temozolomide cycles, whereas in patients who had radiotherapy alone it started 4-6 weeks after radiotherapy. Of the approximately 35 treated patients, approximately 62% were male and about 40% were female, and the mean age was roughly 40 years. Before enrollment, most patients had been given radiochemotherapy with temozolomide as standard therapy, while the rest had received either radiotherapy alone or temozolomide alone. The week-35 safety follow-up took place at visit V12, and the week-47 end of study took place at visit V13. Peripheral blood samples were drawn at six visits, namely V03 (baseline), V05, V07, V10, V12 and V13. Longitudinal TCRB deep sequencing was performed for some 25 treated patients wherever samples were available for exploratory analyses.

Study-level results and caveats: Immune responses induced by the vaccine were seen in approximately 93% of patients across multiple MHC alleles. PBMC samples for TCRB deep sequencing were selected based on availability. Changes in the top peripheral T cell clonotypes picked up by TCRB sequencing did not appear to be linked to pseudoprogression. According to the authors, sample limitations meant that analyses of patient blood samples could not be reproduced.

The time point label corresponds to: week 35, safety follow-up. Each vaccine dose, consisting of 300 ug of a 20-mer mutant IDH1 peptide in Montanide, was administered subcutaneously with topical imiquimod. Patients were given eight vaccinations, in weeks 1, 3, 5, 7, 11, 15, 19 and 23, which matched visits V03 through V10. All donors had newly diagnosed IDH1-mutant astrocytomas of WHO grade 3 or 4 that showed loss of nuclear ATRX. The samples were drawn from NOA16, a multicentre, single-arm, open-label phase I trial in Germany that tested a mutant IDH1 peptide vaccine in humans for the first time. Genomic DNA for TCRB sequencing was isolated from EDTA blood with the DNeasy Blood and Tissue Kit. Library preparation used the immunoSEQ multiplex PCR assay. Rearranged TCR beta chain sequences were amplified with the hsTCRB Kit following the manufacturer's protocol. An Illumina MiSeq was used to sequence the TCRB libraries. Regarding the original processing steps: Demultiplexing, trimming and gene mapping were performed with the kit vendor's proprietary platform. The immuneACCESS repertoire file appears here via TCRdb, limited to in-frame rearrangements. These files lack a portion of the clones; in checked studies, under half of the deficit traces to unresolved V genes, and the cause of the others is not known. D and trimming were read from the DNA, whereas the V and J calls and clone size are those reported in that table. The sample yields around 60,000 clones; around four fifths were counted once. Of the sample, less than 4.5% is held by the ten largest clones.

Inclusive of the bounding cysteine and phenylalanine, the CDR3 is 11 residues long. Only the CDR3 part of the read is kept: 33 bases, read in frame from the first base. V is clipped by 6 bases and J by 0 bases, and the sequence between their germline boundaries is 5 bases long. CDR1 and CDR2 are read off the germline V gene as SQVTM and ANQGSEA. Turning to this clone: No cognate antigen has been identified for it. No much larger clone exists at a distance of one base, and base qualities are not known.

The chain is encoded by TRBV29-1 joined to TRBJ1-2; the D gene lacks a confident call. The sample in question was PBMCs, obtained from a glioma patient whose treatment included an IDH1 peptide vaccine. The sequence came from a man younger than 45 with glioma. The DNA is as follows: TGCAGCGTCGGATCTAACTATGGCTACACCTTC. Translated, this is CSVGSNYGYTF.